A selection of T cell receptor beta chains follows, all from one sample in a study of T-cell memory formation after mild COVID-19. Via MiXCR, TCRdb re-called the 5' RACE reads, giving one row per CDR3 protein. Seen here are around 400,000 distinct CDR3 sequences, roughly 26% observed once, and the top ten hold around 9%. Sequenced input: PBMCs or a T cell subset sorted from them (not recorded which). Receptors originate from an adult woman who had mild COVID-19 (a few samples of this study predate the infection). Cell type and time point are not known. CDR3s leave out the opening cysteine and the closing phenylalanine or tryptophan.

TRBJ2-1 TRBV11-1 ASSFWTGMVNEQF
TRBJ2-1 TRBV19 ASSILAGMNEQF
TRBJ2-1 TRBV6-4 ASSESGAGLTDEQF
TRBJ2-4 TRBV4-2 ASSQAGGGAKNIQY
TRBJ2-2 TRBV29-1 SVLNRADTGELF
TRBJ2-2 TRBV14 ASSQGRGTGELF
TRBJ2-5 TRBV6-2/TRBV6-3 ASSYFGAGMETQY
TRBJ2-2 TRBV4-3 ASSPGLAGGVPGELF
TRBJ1-5 TRBV2 ASSEWGRDQPQH
TRBJ1-2 TRBV6-5 ASRAGGASPNYGYT
TRBJ1-1 TRBV12-2 ASRLEGRDRGLNTEAF
TRBJ1-5 TRBV24-1 ATSDSRTGRREQPQH
TRBJ1-1 TRBV2 ASSWIGGRAEAF
TRBJ2-1 TRBV20-1 SARRSQGWLDEQF